This T cell receptor (beta chain) was captured in a study of T-cell memory formation after mild COVID-19. There are 13 residues in the CDR3. Germline V CDR1 and CDR2: KGHSH, LQKENI. V dropped 10 bases and J dropped 4; count of bases not matched to a gene: 8. Findings of the study overall: CD4+ clones that contracted lay mainly in CM and EM; CD8+ ones lay in EMRA. Pre-infection memory already had some responding clones, implying cross-reactive memory joined.

This clonotype has more than one count but fewer than ten. Its target is unknown. Constant-segment primers and 5'RACE yielded cDNA libraries for TCR alpha and TCR beta, each carrying sample barcodes and UMIs. One entry per CDR3 protein results from TCRdb running MiXCR on the 5' RACE reads. The sample shows around 310,000 distinct CDR3 sequences, 13% to 15% of them seen only once. The rearrangement links TRBV18 to TRBJ1-1; 8 positions agree with TRBD1. This clonotype was obtained from a young man who had mild COVID-19 (a few samples of this study predate the infection). Cell type and time point are not known. Sequencing was done on a sample of PBMCs or a T cell subset sorted from them (not recorded which). The CDR3 nucleotides read TGTGCCATCTCCTTGACAGGGGTCACTGAAGCTTTCTTT. Protein sequence: CAISLTGVTEAFF.